This record covers a single T cell receptor beta chain. Its antigen is unknown. This sample is drawn from a study of T cell responses to AZD1222 COVID-19 vaccine. Repertoires were generated with immunoSEQ multiplex PCR, while TCRdb's copy carries only in-frame clones and drops some. The sample contains over 30,000 clones, 88% of which appear only once. The CDR3 sequence is 11 residues long. Per germline, CDR1 SQVTM and CDR2 ANQGSEA. Between the trimmed V and J ends, which lost 2 bases and 2 bases, there was a span of 4 bases. Overall study findings and caveats: Every sample of the repertoires postdated the peak T cell response. Reportedly, nearly half of unique spike TCRs recognized epitopes outside B.1.351/B.1.1.7 mutations. Donors were chiefly white British, with a greater number of females, and clonal diversity was perhaps underestimated.

The sequence came from an adult who received the MenACWY meningococcal vaccine as a control. The genes are TRBV29-1 and TRBJ2-7; D not resolved. The input for sequencing was peripheral blood, taken 28 days after the second dose of the MenACWY control vaccine. CDR3 sequence: CSVEQTYEQYF. The CDR3 coding sequence is TGCAGCGTTGAACAGACCTACGAGCAGTACTTC.